Presented here are 22 T cell receptor beta chains from one specimen sequenced in a study of blood T cells in healthy people across ages. The authors ran a second PCR of about 6 to 11 cycles using a sample-barcoded 5' primer and a J-beta primer mix. In TCRdb, the 5' RACE reads were re-called with MiXCR into one record per CDR3 protein. In the table there are hundreds of thousands of distinct CDR3 sequences, 40% to 50% of which are singletons. Sequencing input: blood. The receptors shown here come from a man between 60 and 70 years old in good health.

The chain employs TRBV12-3 or TRBV12-4 and TRBJ1-2; 7 bases align to TRBD1. V lost 0 bases, J lost 6 bases, and 13 bases stayed unmatched. This CDR3 comprises 17 residues. DNA of the CDR3: TGTGCCAGCAGTTTAGCGCTAAGTGGGAGGGGGCTAGATGGCTACACCTTC. Its protein product is CASSLALSGRGLDGYTF.

This clonotype turned up a few times. J is TRBJ2-3 and V is TRBV9; D may be TRBD1 (6 bases). Trimming removed 3 bases at V and 5 bases at J, with 16 bases between. The V gene's germline CDR1 is SGDLS and CDR2 YYNGEE. This CDR3 comprises 15 residues. The CDR3 DNA is TGTGCCAGCAGCGCCAGACAGGCCCCCGGAGATACGCAGTATTTT. Translated: CASSARQAPGDTQYF.

The J gene is TRBJ2-3, the V gene TRBV20-1; a weak D match, TRBD1 (7 bases). V shed 3 bases and J shed 0 bases, with 10 bases lying between them. The germline V gene encodes CDR1 DFQATT and CDR2 SNEGSKA (reference sequence). This CDR3 comprises 14 residues. CDR3 sequence reads: CSASPGGSTDTQYF. In nucleotides, the CDR3 is TGCAGTGCTAGCCCAGGGGGGAGCACAGATACGCAGTATTTT.

This clonotype was seen more than once but under ten times. This sequence joins TRBV12-3 or TRBV12-4 and TRBJ2-7, with D possibly matching TRBD2 (6 bases). This CDR3 is built from 15 residues. V lost 0 bases to trimming and J lost 2 bases, with 11 bases between them. The CDR3 loop is CASSLALGGTYEQYF. As DNA, the CDR3 is TGTGCCAGCAGTTTAGCGCTGGGCGGGACCTACGAGCAGTACTTC.

The chain is built from TRBV7-9 and TRBJ2-1; 7 bases agree with TRBD1. Germline V lookup: CDR1 SEHNR, CDR2 FQNEAQ (reference sequence). V lost 1 base to trimming and J lost 3 bases; unmatched junction nucleotides: 12. CDR3 length: 18 residues. As DNA, the CDR3 is TGTGCCAGCAGCTTAGATCCTGTGTGGGGGACAGACTACAATGAGCAGTTCTTC. Protein product: CASSLDPVWGTDYNEQFF.

The chain has TRBV3-1 and TRBJ2-5; D assignment may be TRBD1 or TRBD2 (6 bases each). From germline, CDR1 is LGHDT and CDR2 YNNKEL (reference sequence). The CDR3 is 13 amino acids. V was pared by 3 bases and J by 11 bases, with 16 bases between. The CDR3, as DNA: TGTGCCAGCAGCCAGGCAGGGGAGGATGAGCAGTACTTC. Translation: CASSQAGEDEQYF.

This clonotype was recorded once. The chain is built from TRBV20-1 and TRBJ2-5; the match to TRBD1 covers 11 bases. The last part of the DNA fits TRBJ2-7 better; the J call may be wrong. The CDR3 consists of 15 residues. The germline V gene has CDR1 DFQATT and CDR2 SNEGSKA (reference sequence). CDR3 in amino acids: CSARAPGQGVNEQYF. CDR3 in DNA: TGCAGTGCTAGAGCCCCGGGACAGGGGGTCAACGAGCAGTACTTC.

This sequence joins TRBV7-2 and TRBJ2-7, with TRBD2 identical over 16 bases. The DNA end favors TRBJ2-5, so the J call may be wrong. Germline assignment: CDR1 SGHTA and CDR2 FQGNSA. CDR3 length: 17 amino acids. CDR3 loop: CASSFPGLAGGRETQYF. In DNA, the CDR3 is TGTGCCAGCAGCTTCCCGGGACTAGCGGGGGGGCGGGAGACCCAGTACTTC.

This clonotype was seen only a few times. This chain connects TRBV20-1 to TRBJ2-7, with TRBD1 identical over 9 bases. The CDR3 has 15 residues. V dropped 0 bases and J dropped 3; count of bases not matched to a gene: 6. CDR1 and CDR2 (germline): DFQATT, SNEGSKA (reference sequence). CDR3 residues: CSARDVGQGYYEQYF. CDR3 sequence (DNA): TGCAGTGCTAGAGATGTGGGACAGGGATACTACGAGCAGTACTTC.

This clonotype was seen a handful of times. This rearrangement joins TRBV3-1 to TRBJ2-3, with 7 bases lining up with TRBD1. V lost 8 bases, J lost 4 bases, and 9 bases stayed unmatched. Looked up from germline, CDR1 is LGHDT and CDR2 is YNNKEL (reference sequence). This CDR3 contains 14 residues. The CDR3 loop reads CASGTVFSADTQYF. Written as DNA, the CDR3 is TGTGCCAGCGGGACAGTTTTTAGTGCAGATACGCAGTATTTT.

V usage is TRBV5-1 and J usage is TRBJ1-6; the D is unclear. This CDR3 region has 14 residues. V lost 4 bases and J lost 10, with 15 bases in between. Germline V lookup: CDR1 SGHRS, CDR2 YFSETQ. The CDR3 nucleotides are TGCGCCAGCAGCCAAGGTGTCGGCGGGTCACCCCTCCACTTT. Translating it yields CASSQGVGGSPLHF.

This clonotype was seen more than once but under ten times. The rearrangement links TRBV6-5 to TRBJ2-7, with 9 positions matching TRBD1. CDR1 MNHEY and CDR2 SVGAGI come from the germline V gene. Trimming removed 6 bases from V and 3 bases from J; junction bases left unmatched: 6. The CDR3 extends over 14 amino acids. The CDR3 DNA reads as TGTGCCAGCAGCCTGGACAGGGGAGTCTACGAGCAGTACTTC. This translates into CASSLDRGVYEQYF.

This clonotype was recorded once. V is TRBV6-2 or TRBV6-3 and J is TRBJ1-5; D uncertain. The CDR3 has 16 amino acids. Trimming pared 0 bases from V and 1 base from J, leaving 10 bases between. Looked up from germline, CDR1 is MNHEY and CDR2 is SVGEGT. The CDR3 DNA reads TGTGCCAGCAGTTACTCCGGGCCGGAGAGCAATCAGCCCCAGCATTTT. Translating gives CASSYSGPESNQPQHF.

The CDR3: CASSASTGIQETQYF. DNA of the CDR3: TGCGCCAGCAGCGCATCGACAGGGATACAAGAGACCCAGTACTTC. The V and J genes are TRBV5-1 and TRBJ2-5, with 7 bases identical to TRBD1. The CDR3 is made up of 15 amino acids. Trimming at V came to 4 bases and at J to 2 bases, leaving 8 bases not matched to a gene. CDR1 is SGHRS, CDR2 YFSETQ, per germline.

CDR3 sequence: CASSLAEGARDTQYF. The DNA of the CDR3 is TGCGCCAGCAGCTTGGCCGAGGGGGCGCGCGATACGCAGTATTTT. The chain couples TRBV5-1 to TRBJ2-3; 7 bases line up with TRBD1. Germline V CDR1 and CDR2: SGHRS, YFSETQ. The junction had 7 bases not matched to a gene; V was cut back by 0 bases and J by 6 bases. CDR3 size: 15 residues.

The chain combines TRBV27 with TRBJ2-1; 9 nucleotides agree with TRBD1. The CDR3 contains 14 residues. Germline V gives CDR1 MNHEY, CDR2 SMNVEV (reference sequence). The V segment lost 6 bases and the J segment 3 bases; nucleotides outside the gene matches: 3. The CDR3: CASRGTGYYNEQFF. CDR3 coding DNA: TGTGCCAGCAGGGGGACAGGGTACTACAATGAGCAGTTCTTC.

This clonotype has more than one count but fewer than ten. The rearrangement uses TRBV5-8 and TRBJ2-4, with D maybe TRBD1 (5 bases). The J call is uncertain, as TRBJ2-7 better fits the DNA end. The CDR3 loop spans 13 amino acids. The germline V gene encodes CDR1 SGHTS and CDR2 YDEGEE. CDR3 DNA sequence: TGTGCCAGCAGCTTACAGGCGTACTACGAGCAGTACTTC. This sequence encodes CASSLQAYYEQYF.

The chain employs TRBV7-3 and TRBJ2-4, with TRBD2 matching over 9 bases. The J call may be incorrect, as the DNA end agrees better with TRBJ2-7. This CDR3 region has 13 residues. Per the germline V gene, CDR1 is SGHTA and CDR2 is FQGTGA. CDR3 DNA sequence: TGTGCCAGCAGCCCAGCGGGGGGATACGAGCAGTACTTC. This translates into CASSPAGGYEQYF.

This sequence joins TRBV11-2 and TRBJ2-7; the D call may be TRBD1 or TRBD2 (7 bases each). The end of the DNA fits TRBJ2-5 better, so the J call may be wrong. This CDR3 has 18 amino acids. Per the germline V gene, CDR1 is SGHAT and CDR2 is FQNNGV. The DNA of the CDR3 is TGTGCCAGCAGCTCGCGTTTAAGATGGGAGGGGGCAGGAGAGACCCAGTACTTC. Encoded protein: CASSSRLRWEGAGETQYF.

There are a few counts of this clonotype. The CDR3 DNA sequence: TGCAGCGTTGAAGATCAGAGGAATCCCGGGGAGCTGTTTTTT. This codes for CSVEDQRNPGELFF. The chain combines TRBV29-1 with TRBJ2-2; D is uncertain. V lost 0 bases and J 6 bases, leaving 11 bases between the germline ends. There are 14 residues in the CDR3. Germline CDR1 and CDR2: SQVTM and ANQGSEA.

The chain recombines TRBV7-2 with TRBJ1-2; maybe TRBD1 (6 bases). The CDR3 contains 13 residues. From germline, CDR1 is SGHTA and CDR2 FQGNSA. Trimming left V 5 bases short and J 3 bases short, with 10 bases between. The CDR3 sequence: CASSLQGDYGYTF. CDR3 bases: TGTGCCAGCAGCCTACAGGGTGACTATGGCTACACCTTC.

This chain links TRBV20-1 with TRBJ2-3; D is ambiguous. Trimming shortened V by 1 base and J by 0 bases, and 5 bases separated the two germline ends. Germline V CDR1 and CDR2: DFQATT, SNEGSKA (reference sequence). The CDR3 has 13 residues. This CDR3 reads CSARVQSTDTQYF. CDR3 nucleotide sequence: TGCAGTGCTAGAGTCCAAAGCACAGATACGCAGTATTTT.